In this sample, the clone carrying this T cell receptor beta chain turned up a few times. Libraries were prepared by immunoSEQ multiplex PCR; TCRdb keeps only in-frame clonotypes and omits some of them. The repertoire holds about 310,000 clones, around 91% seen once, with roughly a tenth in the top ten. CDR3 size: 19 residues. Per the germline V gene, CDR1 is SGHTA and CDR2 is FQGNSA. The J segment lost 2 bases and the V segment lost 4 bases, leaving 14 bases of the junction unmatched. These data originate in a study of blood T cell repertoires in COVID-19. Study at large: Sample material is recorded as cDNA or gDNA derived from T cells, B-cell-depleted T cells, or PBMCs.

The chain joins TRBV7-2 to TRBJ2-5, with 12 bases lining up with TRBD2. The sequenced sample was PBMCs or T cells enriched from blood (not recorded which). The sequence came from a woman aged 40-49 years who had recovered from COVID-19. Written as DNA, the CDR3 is TGTGCCAGCAGCTCCGTTGGAACTAGCGGGGGGATCTTACAAGAGACCCAGTACTTC. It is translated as CASSSVGTSGGILQETQYF.